This TCR beta chain was documented in a study of blood T cell repertoires in COVID-19. Participants spanned ages roughly 18 to 95 years and resided in 20 to 30 US areas. Grouping used clinical history reported by participants in a survey and questionnaire. Participants in the exposed group had met a COVID-19 case in the 2 weeks before joining the study. The data were produced by immunoSEQ multiplex PCR, yet TCRdb's version contains in-frame clones alone and is incomplete. Of 200,000 to 250,000 clones listed, 90% are singletons. This CDR3 spans 16 amino acids. Trimming shortened V by 1 base and J by 2 bases, and 14 bases separated the two germline ends. Germline lookup yields CDR1 SGDLS and CDR2 YYNGEE.

The receptor was isolated from a man aged 30 to 45 who had been exposed to COVID-19. The material sequenced was PBMCs or T cells enriched from blood (not recorded which). The chain joins TRBV9 to TRBJ2-3; D gene uncertain. In DNA, the CDR3 is TGTGCCAGCAGCGTACTAGGCCCCTCTCCCACAGATACGCAGTATTTT. Amino acid sequence: CASSVLGPSPTDTQYF. Complete variable domain (other parts from reference TRBV9 and TRBJ2-3): DSGVTQTPKHLITATGQRVTLRCSPRSGDLSVYWYQQSLDQGLQFLIQYYNGEERAKGNILERFSAQQFPDLHSELNLSSLELGDSALYFCASSVLGPSPTDTQYFGPGTRLTVL.